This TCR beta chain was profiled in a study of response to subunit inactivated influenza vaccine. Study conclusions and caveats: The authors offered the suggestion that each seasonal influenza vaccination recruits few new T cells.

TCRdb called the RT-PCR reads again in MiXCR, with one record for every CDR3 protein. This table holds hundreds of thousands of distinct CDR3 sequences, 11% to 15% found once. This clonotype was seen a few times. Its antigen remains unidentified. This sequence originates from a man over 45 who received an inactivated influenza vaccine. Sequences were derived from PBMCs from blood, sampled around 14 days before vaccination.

CDR3 sequence reads: CASKSAGSRVNEQFF. CDR3 coding DNA: TGTGCCAGCAAGAGTGCCGGGAGTCGGGTCAATGAGCAGTTCTTC. The V and J genes are TRBV28 and TRBJ2-1; D possibly corresponds to TRBD2 (6 bases). Trimming took off 7 bases at V and 6 bases at J, with 19 bases between the two ends. CDR3 length: 15 amino acids. CDR1 and CDR2 (germline): MDHEN, SYDVKM.